Presented here are 30 T cell receptor beta chains from one specimen sequenced in a study of PD-1 blockade in classical Hodgkin lymphoma (dated by TCRdb to the early 2020s). The sample's time point label is to be understood as: cycle 2 day 1 (C2D1) of nivolumab. Every trial patient had relapsed after autologous stem cell transplantation, and cohorts A, B and C differed in prior brentuximab vedotin exposure. To prepare the library, the immunoSEQ multiplex PCR assay was applied. What TCRdb holds here is the immuneACCESS table cut down to in-frame rearrangements. Part of the clones is not present; checked against another copy, under half of the missing clones reflect an unresolved V gene, and the others are unexplained. For this sample the table gives 50,000 to 75,000 clones, of which about 88% were detected only once. The ten largest clones capture around 5% of the sample. Sample: peripheral blood mononuclear cells (PBMCs), taken before the second cycle of nivolumab. The receptor set was obtained from a human donor with classical Hodgkin lymphoma.

The chain links TRBV5-5 to TRBJ1-2; TRBD1 matches at 8 bases. The germline CDR1 and CDR2 sequences are SGHKS and YYEKEE (reference sequence). J lost 3 bases, V lost 2 bases, and 3 bases had no gene match. The CDR3 is 14 amino acids. The CDR3 nucleotides are TGTGCCAGCAGCTTAGGACAGGGACACTATGGCTACACCTTC. This gives the protein CASSLGQGHYGYTF.

The chain employs TRBV5-1 and TRBJ2-5; 12 bases map to TRBD2. The CDR3 is 17 amino acids. Germline V gene data show CDR1 as SGHRS and CDR2 as YFSETQ. The J segment lost 5 bases and the V segment lost 0 bases, leaving 8 bases of the junction unmatched. CDR3 DNA sequence: TGCGCCAGCAGCTTGGATGGCCTAGCGGGGGGGCTGGAGACCCAGTACTTC. It translates to CASSLDGLAGGLETQYF.

The chain has TRBV11-2 and TRBJ2-2; D is possibly TRBD2 (7 bases). This CDR3 region has 16 residues. Germline loops: CDR1 SGHAT, CDR2 FQNNGV. Between the trimmed V and J ends, which lost 1 base and 6 bases, there was a span of 15 bases. DNA of the CDR3: TGTGCCAGCAGCTTAGGGGTCGGGGGGCCCCCCGGGGAGCTGTTTTTT. Its protein product is CASSLGVGGPPGELFF.

The chain employs TRBV30 and TRBJ2-5; 8 bases are a match to TRBD2. Germline lookup yields CDR1 GTSNPN and CDR2 SVGIG (reference sequence). The V and J ends lost 5 bases and 1 base, in that order; junction bases with no gene match: 6. The CDR3 length is 14 residues. This CDR3 is CAWASAGGQETQYF. Here the CDR3 DNA reads TGTGCCTGGGCATCCGCGGGGGGCCAAGAGACCCAGTACTTC.

The chain recombines TRBV9 with TRBJ2-3; 8 nucleotides agree with TRBD2. Germline values: CDR1 SGDLS, CDR2 YYNGEE. The CDR3 contains 16 residues. Trimming cost V 4 bases and J 7 bases; bases outside gene matches: 14. The CDR3 here is CASSPLSGGSPNTQYF. DNA of the CDR3: TGTGCCAGCAGCCCCCTCAGCGGGGGATCACCCAATACGCAGTATTTT. The complete variable domain, with remaining parts taken from reference TRBV9 and TRBJ2-3, reads DSGVTQTPKHLITATGQRVTLRCSPRSGDLSVYWYQQSLDQGLQFLIQYYNGEERAKGNILERFSAQQFPDLHSELNLSSLELGDSALYFCASSPLSGGSPNTQYFGPGTRLTVL.

This clone was seen once. The chain links TRBV5-1 to TRBJ2-5; tentatively, D is TRBD2 (6 bases). The CDR3 sequence is 16 residues long. In germline, CDR1 is SGHRS, CDR2 YFSETQ. Deletions cut 4 bases from V and 3 bases from J, with 19 bases between. CDR3 loop: CASSLMGRWGEETQYF. DNA of the CDR3: TGCGCCAGCAGCCTAATGGGACGGTGGGGGGAAGAGACCCAGTACTTC. Drawing the rest from reference TRBV5-1 and TRBJ2-5, the complete variable domain is KAGVTQTPRYLIKTRGQQVTLSCSPISGHRSVSWYQQTPGQGLQFLFEYFSETQRNKGNFPGRFSGRQFSNSRSEMNVSTLELGDSALYLCASSLMGRWGEETQYFGPGTRLLVL.

The genes are TRBV13 and TRBJ1-1, with D possibly TRBD1 on 5 matching bases. The V gene lost 2 bases and the J gene lost 4 bases, with 14 bases spanning the gap. There are 15 residues in the CDR3. The germline gives CDR1 PRHDT, CDR2 FYEKMQ (reference sequence). CDR3 DNA sequence: TGTGCCAGCAGCTTATCGCCAACAGGTACCACTGAAGCTTTCTTT. This codes for CASSLSPTGTTEAFF.

V usage is TRBV27 and J usage is TRBJ2-5; TRBD2 aligns across 15 bases. The CDR3 loop spans 19 amino acids. Germline CDR1 MNHEY, CDR2 SMNVEV (reference sequence). The V gene end was trimmed by 6 bases and the J gene end by 2 bases; junction bases not matched to a gene: 13. This CDR3 is CASREGLAGGRGSQETQYF. The CDR3 region has the DNA TGTGCCAGCAGGGAAGGACTAGCGGGGGGGCGGGGTTCTCAAGAGACCCAGTACTTC.

The genes are TRBV6-5 and TRBJ1-6, with TRBD1 matching over 9 bases. Per germline, CDR1 MNHEY and CDR2 SVGAGI. V lost 6 bases and J lost 10; bases outside the gene matches: 7. The CDR3 loop spans 14 amino acids. The CDR3 DNA reads as TGTGCCAGCAGCCCCGGGACAGGGAGATCACCCCTCCACTTT. The encoded protein is CASSPGTGRSPLHF.

The rearrangement uses TRBV28 and TRBJ1-1; D might be TRBD1 (6 bases). The CDR3 spans 16 residues. V was trimmed by 6 bases and J by 0 bases, leaving 17 bases between them. Germline assignment: CDR1 MDHEN and CDR2 SYDVKM. The CDR3 sequence: CASSPLGTFMNTEAFF. The CDR3 region has the DNA TGTGCCAGCAGCCCTCTCGGGACATTTATGAACACTGAAGCTTTCTTT.

This chain links TRBV30 with TRBJ2-3, with a weak D call TRBD2 (6 bases). This CDR3 contains 14 residues. Per germline, CDR1 GTSNPN and CDR2 SVGIG (reference sequence). Deletions cut 0 bases from V and 5 bases from J, with 12 bases between. The CDR3 nucleotides are TGTGCCTGGAGTGTAAGGCGGGGTGGAGATACGCAGTATTTT. This encodes CAWSVRRGGDTQYF.

The chain combines TRBV28 with TRBJ2-6; unclear D gene. This CDR3 has 15 residues. V was pared by 3 bases and J by 0 bases, with 6 bases between. Germline-derived CDR1 and CDR2 are MDHEN and SYDVKM. DNA of the CDR3: TGTGCCAGCAGTTTGTTGGGCTCTGGGGCCAACGTCCTGACTTTC. As protein: CASSLLGSGANVLTF.

The chain employs TRBV27 and TRBJ1-2, with 9 bases fitting TRBD1. The V and J ends lost 3 bases and 7 bases, in that order; junction bases with no gene match: 6. Germline assignment: CDR1 MNHEY and CDR2 SMNVEV (reference sequence). CDR3 length: 14 residues. The CDR3 reads CASSFGTGLGGYTF. The CDR3 nucleotides read TGTGCCAGCAGTTTTGGGACAGGGTTAGGTGGCTACACCTTC.

The chain has TRBV7-8 and TRBJ2-5; TRBD1 matches at 9 bases. The CDR3 has 15 amino acids. V was clipped by 4 bases and J by 3 bases; unmatched bases: 6. Looked up from germline, CDR1 is SGHVS and CDR2 is FQNEAQ. This chain's CDR3 is CASSYLGQGEETQYF. In nucleotides, the CDR3 is TGTGCCAGCAGCTACCTGGGACAGGGAGAAGAGACCCAGTACTTC. The full variable domain, its missing parts supplied by reference TRBV7-8 and TRBJ2-5, is GAGVSQSPRYKVAKRGQDVALRCDPISGHVSLFWYQQALGQGPEFLTYFQNEAQLDKSGLPSDRFFAERPEGSVSTLKIQRTQQEDSAVYLCASSYLGQGEETQYFGPGTRLLVL.

The chain joins TRBV6-1 to TRBJ1-2, with a tentative D call TRBD1 (5 bases). Germline CDR1 and CDR2: MNHNS and SASEGT. Trimming left V 1 base short and J 5 bases short, with 14 bases between. The CDR3 length is 15 residues. CDR3 residues: CASSEVPGPGYGYTF. CDR3 DNA sequence: TGTGCCAGCAGTGAAGTCCCAGGGCCGGGGTATGGCTACACCTTC.

The V call is TRBV6-1, the J call TRBJ2-7; TRBD1 aligns across 7 bases. This CDR3 contains 15 residues. J lost 0 bases, V lost 6 bases, and 8 bases had no gene match. The germline CDR1 and CDR2 sequences are MNHNS and SASEGT. CDR3 region: CASRPGQQISYEQYF. DNA of the CDR3: TGTGCCAGCAGGCCGGGACAGCAGATCTCCTACGAGCAGTACTTC.

J is TRBJ2-7 and V is TRBV23-1; D is ambiguous. TRBV23-1 falls under the ORF class, with uncertain function. V was cut by 6 bases and J by 2 bases, with 14 bases left in between. The CDR3 is 14 amino acids. This CDR3 reads CASSPDPEPYEQYF. For the CDR3, the DNA is TGCGCCAGCAGCCCGGACCCGGAACCCTACGAGCAGTACTTC.

The chain recombines TRBV5-1 with TRBJ1-1; no clear D gene. Germline V CDR1 and CDR2: SGHRS, YFSETQ. The CDR3 runs to 15 residues. The germline V and J ends were trimmed by 1 base and 0 bases, with 10 bases remaining between them. The CDR3 DNA sequence: TGCGCCAGCAGCTTGTTGTCAGGTATGAACACTGAAGCTTTCTTT. Amino acid sequence: CASSLLSGMNTEAFF.

The chain employs TRBV5-1 and TRBJ1-1, with D possibly being TRBD1 (6 bases). This CDR3 contains 14 residues. Germline CDR1 reads SGHRS; CDR2 reads YFSETQ. The V gene lost 7 bases and the J gene lost 0 bases, with 13 bases spanning the gap. CDR3 residues: CASVQGPLNTEAFF. CDR3 sequence (DNA): TGCGCCAGCGTACAGGGCCCCTTGAACACTGAAGCTTTCTTT.

V is TRBV10-3 and J is TRBJ1-2; TRBD1 matches at 8 bases. V was clipped by 6 bases and J by 2 bases; unmatched bases: 11. This CDR3 is 16 amino acids long. Germline CDR1 and CDR2: ENHRY and SYGVKD. CDR3 loop: CAIRKDREWENYGYTF. In DNA, the CDR3 is TGTGCCATCAGGAAGGACAGGGAATGGGAAAACTATGGCTACACCTTC.

V usage is TRBV5-3 and J usage is TRBJ2-5; D call uncertain. TRBV5-3 is classed as an ORF, of uncertain function. The CDR3 is made up of 15 amino acids. Trimming took 2 bases from V and 1 from J, leaving 12 bases between them. CDR3 region: CARSFLPVAQETQYF. The CDR3 DNA sequence: TGTGCCAGAAGCTTTTTGCCCGTGGCCCAAGAGACCCAGTACTTC.

This sequence joins TRBV27 and TRBJ1-5, with D unclear. The V gene's germline CDR1 is MNHEY and CDR2 SMNVEV (reference sequence). The CDR3 runs to 14 residues. Trimming cost V 7 bases and J 3 bases, with 13 bases left between them. Written as DNA, the CDR3 is TGTGCCAGCAACGGACGGGGTCCCAATCAGCCCCAGCATTTT. Translated, it gives CASNGRGPNQPQHF.

V gene TRBV7-8 combines with J gene TRBJ2-7; maybe TRBD2 (6 bases). Germline V gene lookup returns CDR1 SGHVS and CDR2 FQNEAQ. Trimming removed 3 bases at V and 5 bases at J, with 20 bases between. The CDR3 is made up of 16 amino acids. The DNA of the CDR3 is TGTGCCAGCAGCTTCCCCCCCCAGGGAGGTGCCCACGAGCAGTACTTC. Translated: CASSFPPQGGAHEQYF.

Regarding this clone: Other DNA sequences of this sample code for an identical CDR3. This chain links TRBV5-1 with TRBJ2-2; D may match TRBD1 or TRBD2 (5 bases each). V was shortened by 2 bases and J by 0 bases, with 11 bases between the two germline ends. The CDR3 runs 16 residues. Germline CDR1 is SGHRS and CDR2 is YFSETQ. The CDR3 coding sequence is TGCGCCAGCAGCTTAACCGGGACCACGAACACCGGGGAGCTGTTTTTT. Translating gives CASSLTGTTNTGELFF.

V gene TRBV7-9 combines with J gene TRBJ1-3, with D possibly TRBD1 on 5 matching bases. Trimming shortened V by 5 bases and J by 1 base, and 15 bases separated the two germline ends. The length of the CDR3 is 16 residues. Germline V gene lookup returns CDR1 SEHNR and CDR2 FQNEAQ (reference sequence). CDR3 DNA sequence: TGTGCCAGCAGCCCCAATCGGGGGTCGTCTGGAAACACCATATATTTT. It yields the protein CASSPNRGSSGNTIYF. Looking up the rest from reference TRBV7-9 and TRBJ1-3 gives the full variable domain: DTGVSQNPRHKITKRGQNVTFRCDPISEHNRLYWYRQTLGQGPEFLTYFQNEAQLEKSRLLSDRFSAERPKGSFSTLEIQRTEQGDSAMYLCASSPNRGSSGNTIYFGEGSWLTVV.

The chain joins TRBV5-1 to TRBJ2-1, with 15 bases fitting TRBD2. The CDR3 is 18 residues long. The trim removed 3 bases at V and 0 bases at J, leaving 4 bases unmatched. The germline gives CDR1 SGHRS, CDR2 YFSETQ. CDR3 bases: TGCGCCAGCAGCTCCGGACTAGCGGGGGGGAGCTCCTACAATGAGCAGTTCTTC. Residues: CASSSGLAGGSSYNEQFF.

The rearrangement links TRBV30 to TRBJ1-2; no clear D. V was trimmed by 6 bases and J by 4 bases, leaving 15 bases between them. Germline loops: CDR1 GTSNPN, CDR2 SVGIG (reference sequence). The CDR3 covers 13 residues. CDR3 nucleotide sequence: TGTGCCTGCGGAGCCGGAGCAGGCTATGGCTACACCTTC. Translating it yields CACGAGAGYGYTF. The full variable domain, in which reference TRBV30 and TRBJ1-2 provide the parts outside the CDR3, is SQTIHQWPATLVQPVGSPLSLECTVEGTSNPNLYWYRQAAGRGLQLLFYSVGIGQISSEVPQNLSASRPQDRQFILSSKKLLLSDSGFYLCACGAGAGYGYTFGSGTRLTVV.

The J gene is TRBJ2-7, the V gene TRBV5-1, with D tentatively TRBD1 (6 bases). CDR3 length equals 14 residues. Germline V gene data show CDR1 as SGHRS and CDR2 as YFSETQ. The germline V and J ends were trimmed by 1 base and 3 bases, with 11 bases remaining between them. The CDR3 is CASSLMGTNYEQYF. The CDR3 coding sequence is TGCGCCAGCAGCTTGATGGGGACAAACTACGAGCAGTACTTC.

This chain connects TRBV5-1 to TRBJ2-7; maybe TRBD1 (6 bases). Deletions cut 4 bases from V and 1 base from J, with 9 bases between. The CDR3 is 13 residues long. Germline V lookup: CDR1 SGHRS, CDR2 YFSETQ. For the CDR3, the DNA is TGCGCCAGCAGCACAACAGGGTCCTACGAGCAGTACTTC. Translation gives CASSTTGSYEQYF.

This chain connects TRBV7-9 to TRBJ2-7, with TRBD2 identical over 12 bases. Germline-derived CDR1 and CDR2 are SEHNR and FQNEAQ (reference sequence). This CDR3 region has 16 residues. J was trimmed by 1 base and V by 5 bases; bases with no gene match: 6. CDR3 loop: CASSPRGLAGSYEQYF. CDR3 DNA: TGTGCCAGCAGCCCCCGTGGACTAGCGGGATCCTACGAGCAGTACTTC. Combining the CDR3 with reference TRBV7-9 and TRBJ2-7 gives the whole variable domain DTGVSQNPRHKITKRGQNVTFRCDPISEHNRLYWYRQTLGQGPEFLTYFQNEAQLEKSRLLSDRFSAERPKGSFSTLEIQRTEQGDSAMYLCASSPRGLAGSYEQYFGPGTRLTVT.